The 27 T cell receptor beta chains reported below all come from one sample, sequenced in a study of blood T cell repertoires in COVID-19. Generated by immunoSEQ multiplex PCR, the TCRdb table keeps only in-frame clones and is missing some. The sample consists of 110,000 to 150,000 clones, about 87% of them appearing once. Material: peripheral blood. The source is a woman aged 45-65 years with acute or convalescent COVID-19.

This chain joins TRBV10-3 and TRBJ1-6; TRBD1 matches 8 bases. The CDR3 has 16 residues. Germline V gives CDR1 ENHRY, CDR2 SYGVKD. The trim removed 0 bases at V and 9 bases at J, leaving 7 bases unmatched. The CDR3 region is CAISESTSGGSSPLHF. The DNA for the CDR3 is TGTGCCATCAGTGAGTCTACTTCAGGGGGCTCTTCACCCCTCCACTTT.

V usage is TRBV9 and J usage is TRBJ2-5; 10 nucleotides agree with TRBD2. This CDR3 comprises 17 residues. CDR1 is SGDLS, CDR2 YYNGEE, per germline. V was clipped by 0 bases and J by 4 bases; unmatched bases: 9. The CDR3 region is CASSVGTSGIIGETQYF. CDR3 sequence (DNA): TGTGCCAGCAGCGTAGGAACTAGCGGGATTATAGGAGAGACCCAGTACTTC.

This chain links TRBV19 with TRBJ1-2, with a weak D call TRBD1 (6 bases). Germline V gene data show CDR1 as LNHDA and CDR2 as SQIVND (reference sequence). V was clipped by 2 bases and J by 4 bases, with 17 bases between them. CDR3 size: 16 residues. For the CDR3, the DNA is TGTGCCAGTAGTATAAGTATGGGGGCTCCGGGCTATGGCTACACCTTC. This translates into CASSISMGAPGYGYTF.

This chain joins TRBV24-1 and TRBJ1-5; possibly TRBD1 for D (6 bases). The CDR3 has 15 residues. V lost 7 bases, J lost 0 bases, and 12 bases lay in between. Germline values: CDR1 KGHDR, CDR2 SFDVKD. The CDR3 DNA reads TGTGCCACCAGCGGGACATTGAATAGCAATCAGCCCCAGCATTTT. Residues: CATSGTLNSNQPQHF.

This chain joins TRBV19 and TRBJ1-6; a possible D gene is TRBD1 (6 bases). The length of the CDR3 is 13 residues. V dropped 2 bases and J dropped 8 bases, with 7 bases sitting between them. Germline V gene lookup returns CDR1 LNHDA and CDR2 SQIVND (reference sequence). DNA for the CDR3: TGTGCCAGTAGTATAAACAGGGATTCACCCCTCCACTTT. It yields the protein CASSINRDSPLHF. Full variable domain (outside the CDR3, taken from reference TRBV19 and TRBJ1-6): DGGITQSPKYLFRKEGQNVTLSCEQNLNHDAMYWYRQDPGQGLRLIYYSQIVNDFQKGDIAEGYSVSREKKESFPLTVTSAQKNPTAFYLCASSINRDSPLHFGNGTRLTVT.

V and J are TRBV25-1 and TRBJ1-1; 11 positions match TRBD1. V was clipped by 3 bases and J by 6 bases; unmatched bases: 9. Germline CDR1 and CDR2: MGHDK and SYGVNS. The CDR3 consists of 16 residues. The CDR3: CASSDPKDRGQAEAFF. Written as DNA, the CDR3 is TGTGCCAGCAGTGACCCGAAGGACAGGGGGCAAGCTGAAGCTTTCTTT.

The chain links TRBV7-2 to TRBJ2-2; possibly TRBD2 for D (5 bases). The germline CDR1 and CDR2 sequences are SGHTA and FQGNSA. Trimming left V 5 bases short and J 9 bases short, with 10 bases between. There are 12 residues in the CDR3. CDR3 in DNA: TGTGCCAGCAGCCACAGAGGGTGGGAGCTGTTTTTT. It yields the protein CASSHRGWELFF.

The chain recombines TRBV19 with TRBJ2-1; D is uncertain. Trimming pared 4 bases from V and 8 bases from J, leaving 9 bases between. The CDR3 runs 12 residues. Germline-derived CDR1 and CDR2 are LNHDA and SQIVND (reference sequence). The CDR3 is CASSTRVYEQFF. CDR3 nucleotides: TGTGCCAGTAGTACGCGCGTGTATGAGCAGTTCTTC.

The chain links TRBV7-3 to TRBJ1-5; D gene uncertain. With 2 bases removed from V and 4 bases from J, the gap between germline ends came to 6 bases. CDR3 size: 13 residues. Germline V gene sequence: CDR1 SGHTA, CDR2 FQGTGA. Written as DNA, the CDR3 is TGTGCCAGCAGCTTAGATCGGAATCAGCCCCAGCATTTT. This encodes CASSLDRNQPQHF. The full variable domain, its missing parts supplied by reference TRBV7-3 and TRBJ1-5, is GAGVSQTPSNKVTEKGKYVELRCDPISGHTALYWYRQSLGQGPEFLIYFQGTGAADDSGLPNDRFFAVRPEGSVSTLKIQRTERGDSAVYLCASSLDRNQPQHFGDGTRLSIL.

The rearrangement joins TRBV19 to TRBJ1-5; TRBD1 matches at 8 bases. V lost 7 bases and J lost 3; bases outside the gene matches: 8. The germline V gene has CDR1 LNHDA and CDR2 SQIVND (reference sequence). This CDR3 spans 15 amino acids. CDR3 sequence (DNA): TGTGCCAGTACCCCCGTGGACAGGGACAATCAGCCCCAGCATTTT. Translated, it gives CASTPVDRDNQPQHF. The full variable domain, rest sourced from reference TRBV19 and TRBJ1-5, is DGGITQSPKYLFRKEGQNVTLSCEQNLNHDAMYWYRQDPGQGLRLIYYSQIVNDFQKGDIAEGYSVSREKKESFPLTVTSAQKNPTAFYLCASTPVDRDNQPQHFGDGTRLSIL.

The chain combines TRBV29-1 with TRBJ1-5, with 7 positions matching TRBD1. The germline CDR1 and CDR2 sequences are SQVTM and ANQGSEA. This CDR3 has 13 residues. V was pared by 4 bases and J by 5 bases, with 5 bases of the junction left unmatched. Written as DNA, the CDR3 is TGCAGCGTTGGGGAACAGGGGTATCAGCCCCAGCATTTT. This sequence encodes CSVGEQGYQPQHF.

The chain recombines TRBV10-3 with TRBJ2-7; D not resolved. This CDR3 has 12 residues. Germline lookup yields CDR1 ENHRY and CDR2 SYGVKD. Trimming cost V 3 bases and J 3 bases, with 6 bases left between them. CDR3 coding DNA: TGTGCCATCAGTGACCTTATCTACGAGCAGTACTTC. This translates into CAISDLIYEQYF.

The chain carries TRBV7-8 and TRBJ1-4, with TRBD1 matching over 9 bases. This CDR3 is built from 15 residues. Per germline, CDR1 SGHVS and CDR2 FQNEAQ. Trimming removed 3 bases from V and 7 bases from J; junction bases left unmatched: 6. The CDR3 DNA reads as TGTGCCAGCAGCTTCCGACAGGGGGGGAGTGAAAAACTGTTTTTT. Translated, it gives CASSFRQGGSEKLFF.

A single count supports this clone. One end of the junction does not line up with germline, which may come from a read error. The CDR3 protein is CASSSGTPNTGELFF. The CDR3 bases are TGTGCTAGCAGCTCAGGGACACCGAACACCGGGGAGCTGTTTTTT. The chain is built from TRBV7-7 and TRBJ2-2, with a possible D match to TRBD1 (6 bases). The germline CDR1 and CDR2 sequences are SSHAT and FNYEAQ (reference sequence). The CDR3 totals 15 residues. The variable domain in full, with the rest retrieved from reference TRBV7-7 and TRBJ2-2, is GAGVSQSPRYKVTKRGQDVTLRCDPISSHATLYWYQQALGQGPEFLTYFNYEAQPDKSGLPSDRFSAERPEGSISTLTIQRTEQRDSAMYRCASSSGTPNTGELFFGEGSRLTVL.

The chain links TRBV28 to TRBJ2-1; 8 nucleotides align to TRBD2. Germline-derived CDR1 and CDR2 are MDHEN and SYDVKM. V was pared by 6 bases and J by 4 bases, with 11 bases of the junction left unmatched. The CDR3 is 16 residues long. DNA for the CDR3: TGTGCCAGCAGCCTAGGGACTAGTGGGTTATACAATGAGCAGTTCTTC. Translated: CASSLGTSGLYNEQFF.

This clone has a single count. The V gene is TRBV28, the J gene TRBJ2-2; 9 bases agree with TRBD2. This CDR3 comprises 14 residues. Trimming at V came to 10 bases and at J to 0 bases, leaving 3 bases not matched to a gene. CDR1 is MDHEN and CDR2 is SYDVKM in the germline V gene. The CDR3 nucleotides are TGTGCCACAAGACTAGCGGCGAACACCGGGGAGCTGTTTTTT. It is translated as CATRLAANTGELFF.

This clone turned up a few times. The rearrangement uses TRBV28 and TRBJ1-6; perhaps TRBD1 as D (6 bases). V was clipped by 3 bases and J by 2 bases, with 14 bases between them. Germline CDR1 is MDHEN and CDR2 is SYDVKM. CDR3 length equals 17 residues. The CDR3 DNA reads as TGTGCCAGCAGTTTTGGAGGGAGGGACACCTATAATTCACCCCTCCACTTT. Translated: CASSFGGRDTYNSPLHF.

V is TRBV9 and J is TRBJ2-7; 11 nucleotides agree with TRBD2. Germline trimming cut 0 bases from V and 3 bases from J; bases unmatched to any gene: 5. Germline values: CDR1 SGDLS, CDR2 YYNGEE. This CDR3 contains 16 residues. In DNA, the CDR3 is TGTGCCAGCAGCGTAGGAGCCGGGACTAGCGGCTACGAGCAGTACTTC. Its protein is CASSVGAGTSGYEQYF.

This chain joins TRBV3-1 (or the pseudogene TRBV3-2) and TRBJ1-1; D might be TRBD1 (5 bases). Germline values: CDR1 LGHDT, CDR2 YNNKEL (reference sequence). The V gene lost 4 bases and the J gene lost 3 bases, with 15 bases spanning the gap. The CDR3 has 15 amino acids. CDR3: CASSPGLIRYTEAFF. CDR3 DNA sequence: TGTGCCAGCAGCCCGGGACTAATCCGTTACACTGAAGCTTTCTTT.

V usage is TRBV6-1 and J usage is TRBJ2-3; 9 bases match TRBD1. This CDR3 has 16 residues. Trimming took 4 bases from V and 3 from J; bases not matched to a gene: 8. Germline V lookup: CDR1 MNHNS, CDR2 SASEGT. The CDR3 nucleotides read TGTGCCAGCAGTGCCAACAGGGGGCTTCGGACAGATACGCAGTATTTT. Protein product: CASSANRGLRTDTQYF.

The chain is built from TRBV4-2 and TRBJ2-1; 12 bases are shared with TRBD2. The germline V gene encodes CDR1 LGHNA and CDR2 YNFKEQ. This CDR3 comprises 16 residues. J lost 3 bases, V lost 4 bases, and 4 bases had no gene match. This CDR3 is CASSPGLAGNYNEQFF. In nucleotides, the CDR3 is TGTGCCAGCAGCCCCGGACTAGCGGGGAACTACAATGAGCAGTTCTTC.

The rearrangement joins TRBV2 to TRBJ1-1, with 10 positions matching TRBD1. The CDR3 is made up of 14 amino acids. Germline CDR1 reads SNHLY; CDR2 reads FYNNEI. Germline trimming cut 6 bases from V and 3 bases from J; bases unmatched to any gene: 4. In DNA, the CDR3 is TGTGCCAGCAGAACGGACAGGGGGTACACTGAAGCTTTCTTT. Translation: CASRTDRGYTEAFF.

Only one count was recorded for this clone. The genes are TRBV24-1 and TRBJ2-1; TRBD2 matches 15 bases. CDR1 and CDR2 (germline): KGHDR, SFDVKD. J was trimmed by 9 bases and V by 4 bases; bases with no gene match: 3. The CDR3 has 15 amino acids. In nucleotides, the CDR3 is TGTGCCACCAGTGAAGGACTAGCGGGAGGGCGTGAGCAGTTCTTC. Protein: CATSEGLAGGREQFF.

This chain joins TRBV2 and TRBJ2-5, with D possibly being TRBD1 (6 bases). Germline-derived CDR1 and CDR2 are SNHLY and FYNNEI. The CDR3 contains 14 residues. Trimming pared 4 bases from V and 5 bases from J, leaving 14 bases between. In nucleotides, the CDR3 is TGTGCCAGCAGTGTGACAGGATGGGGCGAGACCCAGTACTTC. Amino acids: CASSVTGWGETQYF.

The chain couples TRBV7-6 to TRBJ1-6; TRBD1 agrees at 12 bases. This CDR3 region has 16 residues. The germline CDR1 and CDR2 sequences are SGHVS and FNYEAQ. V was clipped by 5 bases and J by 6 bases; unmatched bases: 5. The CDR3 protein is CASSLGQGAFNSPLHF. The CDR3 DNA reads TGTGCCAGCAGCCTGGGACAGGGGGCGTTTAATTCACCCCTCCACTTT.

This chain joins TRBV4-1 and TRBJ1-2; D call uncertain. The germline gives CDR1 MGHRA, CDR2 YSYEKL. The ends were cut back, 5 bases at V and 3 bases at J, with 13 bases in the middle. The CDR3 sequence is 14 residues long. CDR3 DNA: TGCGCCAGCAGCTCTCAGACTCGGGACTATGGCTACACCTTC. It is translated as CASSSQTRDYGYTF.

This chain uses TRBV5-5 with TRBJ2-7, with D perhaps matching TRBD1 (5 bases). Between the trimmed V and J ends, which lost 4 bases and 1 base, there was a span of 15 bases. The CDR3 loop spans 15 amino acids. Germline CDR1 SGHKS, CDR2 YYEKEE (reference sequence). CDR3 bases: TGTGCCAGCAGCACCTCCGGGTCAGGGTCCTACGAGCAGTACTTC. This encodes CASSTSGSGSYEQYF.